This T cell receptor beta chain was captured by sequencing in a study of blood T cell repertoires in COVID-19. Produced via immunoSEQ multiplex PCR; TCRdb's table is partial and in-frame only. Found here are 180,000 or so clones, 75% to 90% of them singletons; the top ten hold around 6.2%. The V end lost 0 bases, the J end lost 4 bases, and 6 bases lay between the germline ends. Germline V gives CDR1 SEHNR, CDR2 FQNEAQ (reference sequence). CDR3 length: 14 amino acids. The TCR sequence derives from a man aged 40-55 years who had recovered from COVID-19. Material for sequencing was PBMCs or T cells enriched from blood (not recorded which). The chain uses TRBV7-9 and TRBJ2-2; D gene uncertain. The CDR3 sequence: CASSLASGTGELFF. CDR3 in DNA: TGTGCCAGCAGCTTAGCCTCGGGCACCGGGGAGCTGTTTTTT.